The next 29 T cell receptor beta chains were all read from a single sample in a study of read filtering for tumor transcriptome and immune sequencing. This library used about 360 ng RNA and molecular barcoded adaptors spanning alpha/delta and beta/gamma chains. TCRdb reprocessed the reads via MiXCR and lists one record per CDR3 protein. The sample lists nearly 60,000 distinct CDR3 sequences; roughly an eighth were seen once. Sequenced material: a population of CD138-negative cells sorted from bone marrow. The source of these receptors is a donor aged 40 or older with multiple myeloma.

This clonotype was recorded many times. The CDR3 DNA sequence: TGTGCCAGCAGCCCCCGAGCGGGGGCCCACAATGAGCAGTTCTTC. Translated, it gives CASSPRAGAHNEQFF. This chain connects TRBV11-3 to TRBJ2-1; 8 positions agree with TRBD2. The CDR3 is 15 residues long. Germline V gene lookup returns CDR1 SGHNT and CDR2 YENEEA. J lost 5 bases, V lost 5 bases, and 8 bases had no gene match.

This clonotype has at least ten counts. The rearrangement joins TRBV5-1 to TRBJ1-6; no clear D gene. The CDR3 covers 15 residues. The germline CDR1 and CDR2 sequences are SGHRS and YFSETQ. V was trimmed by 1 base and J by 8 bases, leaving 13 bases between them. This chain's CDR3 is CASSLTGIVDSPLHF. The CDR3 DNA reads as TGCGCCAGCAGCTTGACGGGGATAGTCGATTCACCCCTCCACTTT.

Turning to this clonotype: A clone one base away is much larger, so this may be a read error. This chain uses TRBV20-1 with TRBJ1-1, with 8 bases fitting TRBD1. The assigned J gene may be wrong: the sequence end matches TRBJ1-6 better. The CDR3 consists of 19 residues. The germline gives CDR1 DFQATT, CDR2 SNEGSKA (reference sequence). This chain's CDR3 is CSAKLTQRQGALDSSPLHF. CDR3 in DNA: TGCAGTGCAAAGCTAACCCAACGGCAGGGGGCCCTAGATAGTTCACCCCTCCACTTT.

The J gene is TRBJ1-5, the V gene TRBV5-1; possible D gene TRBD1, 5 bases. CDR3 length: 14 amino acids. Trimming removed 0 bases from V and 2 bases from J, with 6 bases in between. The V gene's germline CDR1 is SGHRS and CDR2 YFSETQ. CDR3 region: CASSLGGRNQPQHF. The DNA of the CDR3 is TGCGCCAGCAGCTTGGGGGGCCGCAATCAGCCCCAGCATTTT.

This clonotype was recorded many times. This sequence joins TRBV6-5 and TRBJ1-1; tentative D call: TRBD1 (5 bases). This CDR3 has 17 residues. Germline V CDR1 and CDR2: MNHEY, SVGAGI. V dropped 5 bases and J dropped 5 bases, with 24 bases sitting between them. The DNA for the CDR3 is TGTGCCAGCAGTCCTACACACACGGGGGGAACCAAGACTGAAGCTTTCTTT. It translates to CASSPTHTGGTKTEAFF.

Worth noting for this clonotype: A much larger clone lies one base from this, so it may be a read error. This chain connects TRBV5-1 to TRBJ2-5; 11 bases match TRBD2. The CDR3 is 14 residues long. Unmatched junction bases numbered 5, after V lost 7 bases and J lost 3 bases. CDR1 and CDR2 from the germline V gene are SGHRS and YFSETQ. The CDR3 region has the DNA TGCGCCAGCCCTTCACTAGCGGGGGAAGAGACCCAGTACTTC. Protein: CASPSLAGEETQYF.

This clonotype was seen only a few times. The chain recombines TRBV9 with TRBJ1-5; D ambiguous. The germline V gene encodes CDR1 SGDLS and CDR2 YYNGEE. This CDR3 is 14 amino acids long. Trimming removed 0 bases from V and 3 bases from J, with 7 bases in between. CDR3 protein: CASSVEGYNQPQHF. The DNA for the CDR3 is TGTGCCAGCAGCGTAGAAGGGTACAATCAGCCCCAGCATTTT.

Many counts were recorded for this clonotype. V usage is TRBV6-1 and J usage is TRBJ2-7, with 7 nucleotides matching TRBD1. V trimming: 7 bases; J trimming: 0 bases; junction bases outside the gene matches: 6. Germline values: CDR1 MNHNS, CDR2 SASEGT. This CDR3 has 14 amino acids. The CDR3 sequence is CASIPGTVSYEQYF. The CDR3 DNA follows: TGTGCCAGCATTCCCGGGACAGTCTCCTACGAGCAGTACTTC.

This clonotype occurred many times. The rearrangement uses TRBV29-1 and TRBJ1-1; 8 nucleotides align to TRBD1. V dropped 7 bases and J dropped 10; count of bases not matched to a gene: 14. The CDR3 runs to 13 residues. Germline CDR1 is SQVTM and CDR2 is ANQGSEA. The CDR3 spells CSGGTGTGSGAFF. CDR3 DNA: TGCAGCGGGGGGACCGGGACAGGTTCGGGAGCTTTCTTT. The full variable domain, completed using reference TRBV29-1 and TRBJ1-1, is SAVISQKPSRDICQRGTSLTIQCQVDSQVTMMFWYRQQPGQSLTLIATANQGSEATYESGFVIDKFPISRPNLTFSTLTVSNMSPEDSSIYLCSGGTGTGSGAFFGQGTRLTVV.

This clonotype was seen many times. The rearrangement uses TRBV6-2 or TRBV6-3 and TRBJ2-1, with 7 bases fitting TRBD2. CDR3 length: 16 residues. V was clipped by 5 bases and J by 3 bases; unmatched bases: 10. CDR1 is MNHEY and CDR2 is SVGEGT in the germline V gene. CDR3 residues: CASSNYGGTFYNEQFF. CDR3 sequence (DNA): TGTGCCAGCAGTAATTACGGGGGGACCTTCTACAATGAGCAGTTCTTC.

This clonotype was observed many times. V usage is TRBV5-1 and J usage is TRBJ2-1, with 7 bases identical to TRBD1. Germline V gene sequence: CDR1 SGHRS, CDR2 YFSETQ. The CDR3 covers 15 residues. With V trimmed by 0 bases and J by 7 bases, 7 bases remained unmatched. CDR3 residues: CASSLETGPANEQFF. CDR3 DNA: TGCGCCAGCAGCTTGGAGACAGGGCCTGCAAATGAGCAGTTCTTC.

The table lists this clonotype with many counts. The chain combines TRBV6-4 with TRBJ2-7; a weak D match, TRBD1 (5 bases). The CDR3 sequence is 18 residues long. V dropped 0 bases and J dropped 5 bases, with 23 bases sitting between them. From germline, CDR1 is MRHNA and CDR2 SNTAGT. The CDR3 reads CASSDSGSPQGMWNEQYF. In DNA, the CDR3 is TGTGCCAGCAGTGACTCAGGTTCCCCGCAGGGCATGTGGAACGAGCAGTACTTC.

This clonotype occurred many times. The chain is built from TRBV14 and TRBJ1-2, with D perhaps matching TRBD1 (6 bases). This CDR3 is built from 15 residues. CDR1 and CDR2 (germline): SGHDN, FVKESK. The V and J ends lost 1 base and 2 bases respectively, with 11 bases between them. CDR3 sequence reads: CASSQALQGNYGYTF. The CDR3, as DNA: TGTGCCAGCAGCCAAGCTTTGCAGGGGAACTATGGCTACACCTTC.

The sample holds many counts of this clonotype. J is TRBJ2-2 and V is TRBV27; D not resolved. The CDR3 covers 11 residues. The V end was cut by 10 bases, the J end by 7 bases, with 10 bases between. Germline V CDR1 and CDR2: MNHEY, SMNVEV (reference sequence). In DNA form, the CDR3 reads TGTGCCACAGAAGACTTCGGGGAGCTGTTTTTT. Translated: CATEDFGELFF.

This clonotype was seen at least ten times. The V and J genes are TRBV20-1 and TRBJ2-1; 7 bases are a match to TRBD1. The J segment lost 6 bases and the V segment lost 6 bases, leaving 11 bases of the junction unmatched. Germline CDR1 is DFQATT and CDR2 is SNEGSKA (reference sequence). The CDR3 has 14 residues. CDR3 sequence: CSAPRGQWGNEQFF. Written as DNA, the CDR3 is TGCAGTGCCCCAAGGGGACAGTGGGGCAATGAGCAGTTCTTC.

In this sample, this clonotype turned up many times. The J gene is TRBJ2-5, the V gene TRBV20-1; 10 bases align to TRBD1. This CDR3 has 15 amino acids. Germline CDR1 and CDR2: DFQATT and SNEGSKA (reference sequence). V gave up 4 bases and J gave up 0 bases; unmatched junction bases: 5. CDR3: CSAKKDRGDQETQYF. As DNA, the CDR3 is TGCAGTGCTAAAAAGGACAGGGGGGACCAAGAGACCCAGTACTTC.

This clonotype was counted many times. The chain carries TRBV2 and TRBJ2-1, with D perhaps given as TRBD1 or TRBD2 (5 bases each). Trimming cost V 6 bases and J 3 bases, with 12 bases left between them. The CDR3 has 14 residues. Germline CDR1 reads SNHLY; CDR2 reads FYNNEI. CDR3 sequence (DNA): TGTGCCAGCAGAGCCGGGACCGACTACAATGAGCAGTTCTTC. Translated: CASRAGTDYNEQFF.

This clonotype came up many times. V usage is TRBV23-1 and J usage is TRBJ1-5; D is perhaps TRBD1 (6 bases). TRBV23-1 falls under the ORF class, with uncertain function. Trimming shortened V by 1 base and J by 6 bases, and 13 bases separated the two germline ends. This CDR3 is 15 amino acids long. CDR3 region: CASSQFTGLCQPQHF. The DNA of the CDR3 is TGCGCCAGCAGTCAATTCACAGGGTTGTGTCAGCCCCAGCATTTT.

This clonotype appeared many times. The J gene is TRBJ2-5, the V gene TRBV4-2; D not resolved. Germline loops: CDR1 LGHNA, CDR2 YNFKEQ. The V end was cut by 0 bases, the J end by 13 bases, with 15 bases between. The CDR3 spans 13 residues. This CDR3 reads CASSQDFESRPYF. The DNA for the CDR3 is TGTGCCAGCAGCCAAGATTTTGAGTCCCGCCCGTACTTC.

This clonotype occurred many times. The V gene is TRBV5-1, the J gene TRBJ2-6; D call uncertain. With 3 bases removed from V and 4 bases from J, the gap between germline ends came to 8 bases. Germline assignment: CDR1 SGHRS and CDR2 YFSETQ. CDR3 length: 14 residues. The CDR3 loop reads CASSWGTGANVLTF. The CDR3 DNA reads as TGCGCCAGCAGCTGGGGTACAGGGGCCAACGTCCTGACTTTC.

The genes are TRBV3-1 and TRBJ2-2; 9 nucleotides agree with TRBD1. Per the germline V gene, CDR1 is LGHDT and CDR2 is YNNKEL (reference sequence). V lost 5 bases, J lost 3 bases, and 4 bases stayed unmatched. The length of the CDR3 is 15 residues. In DNA form, the CDR3 reads TGTGCCAGCAGCAGAGGACAGGGGCACACCGGGGAGCTGTTTTTT. Its translation is CASSRGQGHTGELFF.

This clonotype was seen repeatedly, ten times or more. The chain combines TRBV9 with TRBJ1-1, with D uncertain. The ends were cut back, 0 bases at V and 7 bases at J, with 13 bases in the middle. The CDR3 consists of 14 residues. Germline CDR1 is SGDLS and CDR2 is YYNGEE. The DNA of the CDR3 is TGTGCCAGCAGCGTAGATTTGGGTTTGGGTGAAGCTTTCTTT. It translates to CASSVDLGLGEAFF.

In its sample, this clonotype was seen many times. V usage is TRBV5-5 and J usage is TRBJ2-1; D is unclear. This CDR3 contains 12 residues. V was pared by 0 bases and J by 10 bases, with 8 bases between. Germline CDR1 is SGHKS and CDR2 is YYEKEE (reference sequence). The CDR3 sequence is CASSLGASEQFF. DNA of the CDR3: TGTGCCAGCAGCTTGGGCGCCAGCGAGCAGTTCTTC.

This clonotype was observed a handful of times. The chain combines TRBV11-2 with TRBJ2-7, with 11 positions matching TRBD2. The CDR3 has 18 amino acids. Germline V gene data show CDR1 as SGHAT and CDR2 as FQNNGV. J lost 0 bases, V lost 1 base, and 8 bases had no gene match. The CDR3 region has the DNA TGTGCCAGCAGCTTAGCGCCTAGCGGGGGGTCGAGCTCCTACGAGCAGTACTTC. Translated, it gives CASSLAPSGGSSSYEQYF.

In this sample, this clonotype turned up many times. This chain joins TRBV12-3 or TRBV12-4 and TRBJ2-6; D possibly corresponds to TRBD2 (6 bases). CDR3 size: 17 residues. V shed 3 bases and J shed 0 bases, with 12 bases lying between them. The CDR3 loop reads CASSLFRTISGANVLTF. The CDR3 DNA reads as TGTGCCAGCAGTTTGTTCAGGACTATCTCTGGGGCCAACGTCCTGACTTTC.

This clonotype was observed at least ten times. This chain connects TRBV27 to TRBJ1-5; D is unclear. V was clipped by 5 bases and J by 7 bases, with 12 bases between them. CDR1 MNHEY and CDR2 SMNVEV come from the germline V gene (reference sequence). The CDR3 is made up of 13 amino acids. In DNA, the CDR3 is TGTGCCAGCAGTGGGCAATATCTACAGCCCCAGCATTTT. Its protein is CASSGQYLQPQHF.

The table lists this clonotype with many counts. The chain links TRBV7-6 to TRBJ2-7; D is unclear. V lost 1 base, J lost 5 bases, and 12 bases lay in between. Germline V gene data show CDR1 as SGHVS and CDR2 as FNYEAQ. The CDR3 covers 14 residues. The DNA for the CDR3 is TGTGCCAGCAGCTTAGGGGTAGGTTTAGACGAGCAGTACTTC. This encodes CASSLGVGLDEQYF.

This clonotype showed up just a few times. With a much larger clone just one base away, this may be a read error. This chain joins TRBV20-1 and TRBJ1-6, with D tentatively TRBD1 (5 bases). Looked up from germline, CDR1 is DFQATT and CDR2 is SNEGSKA (reference sequence). CDR3 length: 17 amino acids. V was cut by 4 bases and J by 4 bases, with 20 bases left in between. The CDR3 DNA reads TGCAGTGCTAAAGACCAGGGATCCGTAAATTATAATTCACCCCTCCACTTT. This encodes CSAKDQGSVNYNSPLHF.

Notes on this clonotype: This may come from a read error, since a much larger clone is one base off. The chain couples TRBV18 to TRBJ1-4; TRBD1 is a possible D gene (5 bases). Per germline, CDR1 KGHSH and CDR2 LQKENI. The CDR3 consists of 13 residues. Written as DNA, the CDR3 is TGTGCCAGCTCACCCGACAGAAATGAAGAACTGTTTTTT. Its protein is CASSPDRNEELFF.